The rows below give T cell receptor beta chains drawn from one sample of a study of T cell responses to AZD1222 COVID-19 vaccine. This table comes from immunoSEQ multiplex PCR, and its TCRdb copy is limited to in-frame clones, with some not included. The sample contains approximately 140,000 clones, 94% of which appear only once. The sequencing used peripheral blood, collected on day 0 of AZD1222 vaccination. The receptors were gathered from an adult in good health. Both conserved end residues are part of each CDR3. The order of the fields is CDR3 protein, CDR3 DNA, clone size, D gene, J gene, V gene. D genes are given only for firm matches. Not every row has a clone size; where given, it reads once, few, many or a size class.

cdr3_aa: CASSPTGTYINNEQFF; cdr3_nt: TGTGCCAGTAGTCCGACCGGGACATACATTAACAATGAGCAGTTCTTC; clone_size: -; d_call: -; j_call: TRBJ2-1; v_call: TRBV19
cdr3_aa: CASSPRGQGFLNTEAFF; cdr3_nt: TGTGCCAGCAGCCCCCGAGGACAGGGGTTTTTGAACACTGAAGCTTTCTTT; clone_size: -; d_call: TRBD1; j_call: TRBJ1-1; v_call: TRBV9
cdr3_aa: CASSLGLAGVGELFF; cdr3_nt: TGTGCCAGCAGCTTGGGTCTAGCGGGAGTCGGGGAGCTGTTTTTT; clone_size: few; d_call: TRBD2; j_call: TRBJ2-2; v_call: TRBV5-4
cdr3_aa: CASTMTSGGHNEQFF; cdr3_nt: TGTGCCAGCACTATGACTAGCGGGGGCCACAATGAGCAGTTCTTC; clone_size: -; d_call: TRBD2; j_call: TRBJ2-1; v_call: TRBV6-5
cdr3_aa: CASRAGGRVLTF; cdr3_nt: TGTGCCAGCAGGGCGGGAGGCCGAGTCCTGACTTTC; clone_size: -; d_call: TRBD2; j_call: TRBJ2-6; v_call: TRBV27
cdr3_aa: CASSVEGFREKLFF; cdr3_nt: TGTGCCAGCAGTGTGGAAGGGTTTCGAGAAAAACTGTTTTTT; clone_size: -; d_call: -; j_call: TRBJ1-4; v_call: TRBV2
cdr3_aa: CASSLYKDGYTF; cdr3_nt: TGTGCCAGCAGCTTATATAAAGATGGCTACACCTTC; clone_size: few; d_call: -; j_call: TRBJ1-2; v_call: TRBV7-8
cdr3_aa: CATSRDTGSPLHF; cdr3_nt: TGTGCCACCAGCAGAGATACCGGTTCACCCCTCCACTTT; clone_size: -; d_call: -; j_call: TRBJ1-6; v_call: TRBV15
cdr3_aa: CATSRGAGSSQETQYF; cdr3_nt: TGTGCCACCAGCAGAGGGGCCGGGTCCTCACAAGAGACCCAGTACTTC; clone_size: -; d_call: -; j_call: TRBJ2-5; v_call: TRBV15
cdr3_aa: CASTGARQGYTF; cdr3_nt: TGTGCCAGTACTGGGGCCCGACAGGGCTACACCTTC; clone_size: -; d_call: -; j_call: TRBJ1-2; v_call: TRBV19